This T cell receptor (beta chain) was sequenced during a study of blood T cell repertoires in COVID-19. Study-wide background: Acute-phase and convalescent COVID-19 samples originated in the United States, Italy and Spain.

Original methodology: Researchers report that nucleated cell counts were estimated from reference gene primer amplification. The repertoire was sequenced with immunoSEQ multiplex PCR; TCRdb's copy has only in-frame clones and lacks some. That table is the source of V, J and clone size, and D and trimming were worked out from the DNA. The table lists approximately 40,000 clones, 80% to 90% of them singletons. This TCR came from a human donor in a cohort sampled during active COVID-19. Source material: peripheral blood.

The CDR3 loop reads CSASLADSTDTQYF. The CDR3 nucleotides read TGCAGTGCTAGTTTAGCGGACAGCACAGATACGCAGTATTTT. The chain couples TRBV20-1 to TRBJ2-3; TRBD2 might be the D (6 bases). The CDR3 has 14 amino acids. The germline gives CDR1 DFQATT, CDR2 SNEGSKA (reference sequence). V was cut by 3 bases and J by 0 bases, with 10 bases left in between.